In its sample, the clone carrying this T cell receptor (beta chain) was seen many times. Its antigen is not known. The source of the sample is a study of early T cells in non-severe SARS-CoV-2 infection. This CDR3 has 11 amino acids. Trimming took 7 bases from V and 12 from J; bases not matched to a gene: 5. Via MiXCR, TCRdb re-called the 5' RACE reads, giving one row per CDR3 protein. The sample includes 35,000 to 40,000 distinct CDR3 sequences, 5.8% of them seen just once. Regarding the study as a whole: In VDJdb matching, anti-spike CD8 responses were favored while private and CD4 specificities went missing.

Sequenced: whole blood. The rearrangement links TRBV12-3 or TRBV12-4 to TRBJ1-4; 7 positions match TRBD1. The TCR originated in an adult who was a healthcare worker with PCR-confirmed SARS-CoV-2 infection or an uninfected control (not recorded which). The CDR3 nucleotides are TGTGCCAGCACCATCGACAGGGAACTGTTTTTT. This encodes CASTIDRELFF.